The rows below give T cell receptor beta chains drawn from one sample of a study of T cells in pancreatic ductal adenocarcinoma. Profiling relied on immunoSEQ multiplex PCR, and the TCRdb table lists in-frame clones only, not all of them. The sample has some 16,000 clones, 91% seen once; the top ten hold approximately 15%. Sequencing used PBMCs. The receptor set was obtained from a human donor with pancreatic ductal adenocarcinoma. Both conserved end residues are part of each CDR3. Each record gives: V gene, J gene, clone size, D gene, CDR3 DNA, CDR3 protein. A D gene is named only where the DNA matches it firmly. The size of a clone is reported for some rows only, either as once, few or many, or as a class for expanded clones.

v_call: TRBV29-1; j_call: TRBJ1-1; clone_size: -; d_call: -; cdr3_nt: TGCAGCGTTACCCGGGGCGCCGATTACACTGAAGCTTTCTTT; cdr3_aa: CSVTRGADYTEAFF
v_call: TRBV30; j_call: TRBJ2-7; clone_size: -; d_call: TRBD1; cdr3_nt: TGTGCCTGGAGGGGACAGGGGGCGAGGGAGCAGTACTTC; cdr3_aa: CAWRGQGAREQYF
v_call: TRBV5-1; j_call: TRBJ1-2; clone_size: -; d_call: TRBD1; cdr3_nt: TGCGCCAGCAGCTTGGCCGGACAGGGACTAAATGGCTACACCTTC; cdr3_aa: CASSLAGQGLNGYTF
v_call: TRBV25-1; j_call: TRBJ1-1; clone_size: once; d_call: -; cdr3_nt: TGTGCCAGTACGGGGGGGACTGAAGCTTTCTTT; cdr3_aa: CASTGGTEAFF
v_call: TRBV2; j_call: TRBJ1-2; clone_size: -; d_call: -; cdr3_nt: TGTGCCAGCAGTGATTGGGCTGCCTCCAGCTATGGCTACACCTTC; cdr3_aa: CASSDWAASSYGYTF
v_call: TRBV5-1; j_call: TRBJ1-1; clone_size: -; d_call: TRBD1; cdr3_nt: TGCGCCAGCAGCTTGAAGGCAGGGGGCGCGGACACTGAAGCTTTCTTT; cdr3_aa: CASSLKAGGADTEAFF
v_call: TRBV28; j_call: TRBJ2-1; clone_size: -; d_call: TRBD2; cdr3_nt: TGTGCCAGCAGTTGGGCGGGGGTCACCCAGTTCTTC; cdr3_aa: CASSWAGVTQFF
v_call: TRBV6-5; j_call: TRBJ1-2; clone_size: -; d_call: -; cdr3_nt: TGTGCCAGCAGTTACTCGAGGGCAGCCAACTATGGCTACACCTTC; cdr3_aa: CASSYSRAANYGYTF
v_call: TRBV5-1; j_call: TRBJ2-1; clone_size: -; d_call: TRBD2; cdr3_nt: TGCGCCAGCAGCCAACGTAACGCCGGGACTAGCGGGAGAGGTGAGCAGTTCTTC; cdr3_aa: CASSQRNAGTSGRGEQFF
v_call: TRBV10-2; j_call: TRBJ2-1; clone_size: -; d_call: TRBD2; cdr3_nt: TGCGCCAGCAGTTTAGCGGGGGCCTGGGAAAATGAGCAGTTCTTC; cdr3_aa: CASSLAGAWENEQFF
v_call: TRBV27; j_call: TRBJ2-5; clone_size: -; d_call: -; cdr3_nt: TGTGCCAGCAGCAGTATAGGACAGTACGACCAAGAGACCCAGTACTTC; cdr3_aa: CASSSIGQYDQETQYF
v_call: TRBV7-7; j_call: TRBJ2-5; clone_size: -; d_call: -; cdr3_nt: TGTGCCAGCAGCCGTACCGTGGAGATGTACCAAGAGACCCAGTACTTC; cdr3_aa: CASSRTVEMYQETQYF
v_call: TRBV11-3; j_call: TRBJ2-7; clone_size: -; d_call: TRBD1; cdr3_nt: TGTGCCAGCAGCTTAGAGGGGACAGGCTACGAGCAGTACTTC; cdr3_aa: CASSLEGTGYEQYF
v_call: TRBV19; j_call: TRBJ2-6; clone_size: -; d_call: TRBD1; cdr3_nt: TGTGCCAGTAGTTGGCAGGGGGCGCGCGGGGCCAACGTCCTGACTTTC; cdr3_aa: CASSWQGARGANVLTF
v_call: TRBV4-3; j_call: TRBJ1-1; clone_size: -; d_call: -; cdr3_nt: TGCGCCAGCAGCCAAGAAAGCAGGGACCCCACTGAAGCTTTCTTT; cdr3_aa: CASSQESRDPTEAFF
v_call: TRBV5-4; j_call: TRBJ2-3; clone_size: -; d_call: TRBD1; cdr3_nt: TGTGCCAGCACCCCGGGCGGGACAGGGGGCGCAGATACGCAGTATTTT; cdr3_aa: CASTPGGTGGADTQYF
v_call: TRBV11-3; j_call: TRBJ2-7; clone_size: -; d_call: TRBD2; cdr3_nt: TGTGCCAGCAGTTACTTAGCGGGAGTAGGATACGAGCAGTACTTC; cdr3_aa: CASSYLAGVGYEQYF
v_call: TRBV28; j_call: TRBJ1-3; clone_size: -; d_call: TRBD1; cdr3_nt: TGTGCCAGCAGCAACGGATTAGCCGGGACAGGGCTAGTTGGAAACACCATATATTTT; cdr3_aa: CASSNGLAGTGLVGNTIYF
v_call: TRBV9; j_call: TRBJ1-2; clone_size: once; d_call: -; cdr3_nt: TGTGCCAGCAGCGTCAGCTTAGGACAGAACTATGGCTACACCTTC; cdr3_aa: CASSVSLGQNYGYTF
v_call: TRBV5-8; j_call: TRBJ2-1; clone_size: -; d_call: -; cdr3_nt: TGTGCCAGCAGCTCACGACAACAGGTAAACAATGAGCAGTTCTTC; cdr3_aa: CASSSRQQVNNEQFF
v_call: TRBV11-2; j_call: TRBJ1-2; clone_size: -; d_call: -; cdr3_nt: TGTGCCAGCAGCTTAAGGCTCGGGACGGTCACTAACTATGGCTACACCTTC; cdr3_aa: CASSLRLGTVTNYGYTF
v_call: TRBV7-2; j_call: TRBJ2-1; clone_size: -; d_call: TRBD2; cdr3_nt: TGTGCCAGCAGCTCCTCCTTAGCGGGAGGGAATGAGCAGTTCTTC; cdr3_aa: CASSSSLAGGNEQFF
v_call: TRBV2; j_call: TRBJ2-5; clone_size: -; d_call: -; cdr3_nt: TGTGCCAGCAGTGAACCAGGTAGACAAGAGACCCAGTACTTC; cdr3_aa: CASSEPGRQETQYF
v_call: TRBV5-1; j_call: TRBJ1-2; clone_size: -; d_call: -; cdr3_nt: TGTGCCAGCAGCTTGGGGGGCTATGGCTACACCTTC; cdr3_aa: CASSLGGYGYTF
v_call: TRBV30; j_call: TRBJ1-2; clone_size: -; d_call: TRBD1; cdr3_nt: TGTGCCTGGAGTGTACCAGGGGGCGCTTACTATGGCTACACCTTC; cdr3_aa: CAWSVPGGAYYGYTF
v_call: TRBV11-3; j_call: TRBJ2-3; clone_size: -; d_call: TRBD2; cdr3_nt: TGTGCCAGCAGCTTAGTCCCGGGACTAGCGGGAGGGCGAGATACGCAGTATTTT; cdr3_aa: CASSLVPGLAGGRDTQYF
v_call: TRBV30; j_call: TRBJ2-3; clone_size: few; d_call: -; cdr3_nt: TGTGCCTGGAGTGTACGAGAGAGAGATACGCAGTATTTT; cdr3_aa: CAWSVRERDTQYF
v_call: TRBV7-9; j_call: TRBJ2-7; clone_size: -; d_call: -; cdr3_nt: TGTGCCAGCAGCTTAGAGTTCTACGAGCAGTACTTC; cdr3_aa: CASSLEFYEQYF
v_call: TRBV7-7; j_call: TRBJ2-7; clone_size: -; d_call: -; cdr3_nt: TGTGCCAGCAGTCCCGCCCCGGGGGGCAACGAGCAGTACTTC; cdr3_aa: CASSPAPGGNEQYF
v_call: TRBV15; j_call: TRBJ2-7; clone_size: -; d_call: -; cdr3_nt: TGTGCCACCAGCAGAGATCCAGGAGGTTCCTACGAGCAGTACTTC; cdr3_aa: CATSRDPGGSYEQYF
v_call: TRBV4-2; j_call: TRBJ2-7; clone_size: -; d_call: -; cdr3_nt: TGTGCCAGCAGCCAAGGCATAAGGCAGCCCTTGAGCGAGCAGTACTTC; cdr3_aa: CASSQGIRQPLSEQYF
v_call: TRBV5-4; j_call: TRBJ1-1; clone_size: -; d_call: TRBD1; cdr3_nt: TGTGCCAGCAGCAGAGGACAGGGGGCCGGGAACACTGAAGCTTTCTTT; cdr3_aa: CASSRGQGAGNTEAFF
v_call: TRBV6-1; j_call: TRBJ1-1; clone_size: -; d_call: -; cdr3_nt: TGTGCCAGCAGTGAAGCGGGAGGGTTTAACACTGAAGCTTTCTTT; cdr3_aa: CASSEAGGFNTEAFF
v_call: TRBV27; j_call: TRBJ2-5; clone_size: -; d_call: -; cdr3_nt: TGTGCCAGCAGTTTATCGGACGGGGGCGGGCAAGAGACCCAGTACTTC; cdr3_aa: CASSLSDGGGQETQYF
v_call: TRBV6-6; j_call: TRBJ1-1; clone_size: once; d_call: -; cdr3_nt: TGTGCCAGCAGGCGGGACGGAGAATGGACTGAAGCTTTCTTT; cdr3_aa: CASRRDGEWTEAFF
v_call: TRBV5-1; j_call: TRBJ2-7; clone_size: -; d_call: TRBD2; cdr3_nt: TGCGCCAGCAGCTTCGGACTAGCGGGAGGGCCCTCCTACGAGCAGTACTTC; cdr3_aa: CASSFGLAGGPSYEQYF
v_call: TRBV19; j_call: TRBJ2-3; clone_size: once; d_call: -; cdr3_nt: TGTGCCAGTAGTCCCGGGAACCCGTCTTTCACAGATACGCAGTATTTT; cdr3_aa: CASSPGNPSFTDTQYF
v_call: TRBV19; j_call: TRBJ1-1; clone_size: -; d_call: -; cdr3_nt: TGTGCCAGTAGTCCTGGGGCGAGGGAACTCACCTACACTGAAGCTTTCTTT; cdr3_aa: CASSPGARELTYTEAFF
v_call: TRBV7-9; j_call: TRBJ2-7; clone_size: -; d_call: -; cdr3_nt: TGTGCCAGCAGCTCAGGGAGGATTTACGAGCAGTACTTC; cdr3_aa: CASSSGRIYEQYF
v_call: TRBV27; j_call: TRBJ2-1; clone_size: -; d_call: TRBD1; cdr3_nt: TGTGCCAGCAGTTTATATTCCGGGACAGTTTACTCCTACAATGAGCAGTTCTTC; cdr3_aa: CASSLYSGTVYSYNEQFF
v_call: TRBV4-2; j_call: TRBJ1-1; clone_size: -; d_call: -; cdr3_nt: TGTGCCAGCAGCCCCAAGTTCCAGGGAGGAAGTGAAGCTTTCTTT; cdr3_aa: CASSPKFQGGSEAFF
v_call: TRBV4-1; j_call: TRBJ1-2; clone_size: -; d_call: TRBD1; cdr3_nt: TGCGCCAGCAGCCAGGACCCACGGGACAGGGTAGCCTATGGCTACACCTTC; cdr3_aa: CASSQDPRDRVAYGYTF
v_call: TRBV7-8; j_call: TRBJ1-5; clone_size: -; d_call: TRBD1; cdr3_nt: TGTGCCAGCAGCCCCTGGGACAGGGATGCGAGCAATCAGCCCCAGCATTTT; cdr3_aa: CASSPWDRDASNQPQHF
v_call: TRBV5-6; j_call: TRBJ1-1; clone_size: -; d_call: TRBD1; cdr3_nt: TGTGCCAGCAGCTATGGGACAGGGCGCACTGAAGCTTTCTTT; cdr3_aa: CASSYGTGRTEAFF
v_call: TRBV5-1; j_call: TRBJ1-2; clone_size: few; d_call: -; cdr3_nt: TGCGCCAGCAGCTTGGCGTCTCAAAGCTATGGCTACACCTTC; cdr3_aa: CASSLASQSYGYTF
v_call: TRBV4-3; j_call: TRBJ2-5; clone_size: -; d_call: TRBD1; cdr3_nt: TGCGCCAGCAGCCAAACGGGACAGGGGATTGGCCAAGAGACCCAGTACTTC; cdr3_aa: CASSQTGQGIGQETQYF
v_call: TRBV28; j_call: TRBJ1-2; clone_size: -; d_call: -; cdr3_nt: TGTGCCAGCAGACTCGACGGGAACTATGGCTACACCTTC; cdr3_aa: CASRLDGNYGYTF
v_call: TRBV7-3; j_call: TRBJ1-2; clone_size: few; d_call: -; cdr3_nt: TGTGCCAGCAGCTCACTTGGCGGCCTTGCCTATGGCTACACCTTC; cdr3_aa: CASSSLGGLAYGYTF
v_call: TRBV5-1; j_call: TRBJ2-2; clone_size: once; d_call: -; cdr3_nt: TGCGCCAGCAGCTTGTTGAAGAACACCGGGGAGCTGTTTTTT; cdr3_aa: CASSLLKNTGELFF
v_call: TRBV25-1; j_call: TRBJ2-3; clone_size: once; d_call: TRBD2; cdr3_nt: TGTGCCAGCAGTGAAATGAAGCGGGGGAGCACAGATACGCAGTATTTT; cdr3_aa: CASSEMKRGSTDTQYF
v_call: TRBV5-8; j_call: TRBJ2-2; clone_size: -; d_call: -; cdr3_nt: TGTGCCAGCAGCGTGTGGCCCGAGGCACTTGCGAACACCGGGGAGCTGTTTTTT; cdr3_aa: CASSVWPEALANTGELFF
v_call: TRBV18; j_call: TRBJ1-2; clone_size: -; d_call: -; cdr3_nt: TGTGCCAGCTCACCGTTCGCGGGTTCACCGGGGGGCTACACCTTC; cdr3_aa: CASSPFAGSPGGYTF
v_call: TRBV15; j_call: TRBJ1-5; clone_size: -; d_call: -; cdr3_nt: TGTGCCACCAGCAGAGAAGGGAATAGCAATCAGCCCCAGCATTTT; cdr3_aa: CATSREGNSNQPQHF
v_call: TRBV19; j_call: TRBJ2-3; clone_size: -; d_call: TRBD2; cdr3_nt: TGTGCCAGTAGTCCATCGGGACTAGCAACAGATACGCAGTATTTT; cdr3_aa: CASSPSGLATDTQYF
v_call: TRBV7-9; j_call: TRBJ1-2; clone_size: -; d_call: -; cdr3_nt: TGTGCCAGCAGCTTAGCCAACTATGGCTACACCTTC; cdr3_aa: CASSLANYGYTF
v_call: TRBV5-5; j_call: TRBJ2-7; clone_size: once; d_call: -; cdr3_nt: TGTGCCAGCAGCTTGCCCCCTTCGGCGGGAACCTACGAGCAGTACTTC; cdr3_aa: CASSLPPSAGTYEQYF
v_call: TRBV28; j_call: TRBJ2-6; clone_size: -; d_call: TRBD1; cdr3_nt: TGTGCCAGCAGTCTGACAGGGATGTCTGGGGCCAACGTCCTGACTTTC; cdr3_aa: CASSLTGMSGANVLTF